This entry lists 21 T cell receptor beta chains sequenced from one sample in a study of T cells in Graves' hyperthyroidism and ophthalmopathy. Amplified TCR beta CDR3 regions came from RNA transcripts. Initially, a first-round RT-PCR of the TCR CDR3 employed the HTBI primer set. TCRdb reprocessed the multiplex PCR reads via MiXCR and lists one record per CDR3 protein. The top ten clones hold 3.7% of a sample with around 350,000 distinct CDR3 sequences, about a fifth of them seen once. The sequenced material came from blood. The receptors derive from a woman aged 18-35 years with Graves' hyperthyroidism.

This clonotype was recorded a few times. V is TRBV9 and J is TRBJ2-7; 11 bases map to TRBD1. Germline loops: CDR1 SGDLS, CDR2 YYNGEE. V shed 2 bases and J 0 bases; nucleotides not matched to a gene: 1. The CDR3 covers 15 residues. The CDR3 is CASSVGQGDSYEQYF. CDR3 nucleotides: TGTGCCAGCAGCGTGGGACAGGGGGACTCCTACGAGCAGTACTTC.

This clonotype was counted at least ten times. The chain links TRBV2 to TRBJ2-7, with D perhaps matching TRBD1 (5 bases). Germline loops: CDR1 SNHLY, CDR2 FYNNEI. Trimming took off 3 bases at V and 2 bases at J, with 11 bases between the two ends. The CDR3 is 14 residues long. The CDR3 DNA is TGTGCCAGCAGTGATGACAGATCTGCCTACGAGCAGTACTTC. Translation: CASSDDRSAYEQYF.

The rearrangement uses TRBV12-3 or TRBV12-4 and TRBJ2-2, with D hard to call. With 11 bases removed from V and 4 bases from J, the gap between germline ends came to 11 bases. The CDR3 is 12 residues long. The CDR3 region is CAGIRVTGELFF. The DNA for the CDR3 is TGTGCCGGCATTCGGGTCACCGGGGAGCTGTTTTTT.

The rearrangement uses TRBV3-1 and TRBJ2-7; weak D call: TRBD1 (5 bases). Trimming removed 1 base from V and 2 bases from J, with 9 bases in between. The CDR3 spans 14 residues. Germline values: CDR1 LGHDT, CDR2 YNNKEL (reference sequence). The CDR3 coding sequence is TGTGCCAGCAGCCAAGGACCAGGGACCTACGAGCAGTACTTC. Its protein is CASSQGPGTYEQYF.

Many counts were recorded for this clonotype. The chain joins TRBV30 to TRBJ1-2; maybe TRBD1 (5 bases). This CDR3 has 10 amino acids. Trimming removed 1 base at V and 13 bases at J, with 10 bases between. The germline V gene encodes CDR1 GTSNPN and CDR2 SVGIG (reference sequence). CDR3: CAWSGTWVTF. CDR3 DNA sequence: TGTGCCTGGAGTGGGACATGGGTCACCTTC.

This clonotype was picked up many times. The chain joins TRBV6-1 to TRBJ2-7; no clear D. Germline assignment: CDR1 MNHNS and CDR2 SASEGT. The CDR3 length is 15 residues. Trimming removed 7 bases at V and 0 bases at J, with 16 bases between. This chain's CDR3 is CASTPGGRSSYEQYF. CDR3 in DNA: TGTGCCAGCACTCCCGGCGGACGCAGCTCCTACGAGCAGTACTTC.

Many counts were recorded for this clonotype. In nucleotides, the CDR3 is TGTGCCAGCAGTGAAGCGGGACTAGCGGGGGCCCAAGAGACCCAGTACTTC. Protein product: CASSEAGLAGAQETQYF. This rearrangement joins TRBV6-1 to TRBJ2-5; 14 bases match TRBD2. The CDR3 extends over 17 amino acids. V was clipped by 0 bases and J by 1 base; unmatched bases: 1. Looked up from germline, CDR1 is MNHNS and CDR2 is SASEGT.

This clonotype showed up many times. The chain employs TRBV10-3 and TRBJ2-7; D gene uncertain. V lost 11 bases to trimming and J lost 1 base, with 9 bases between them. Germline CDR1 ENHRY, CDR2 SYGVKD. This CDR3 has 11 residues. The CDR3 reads CAAASSYEQYF. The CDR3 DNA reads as TGTGCCGCGGCCAGTTCCTACGAGCAGTACTTC.

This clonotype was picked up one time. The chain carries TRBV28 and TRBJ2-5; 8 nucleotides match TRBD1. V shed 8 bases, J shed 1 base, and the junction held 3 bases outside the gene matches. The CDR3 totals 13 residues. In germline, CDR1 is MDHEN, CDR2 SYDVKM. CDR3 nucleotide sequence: TGTGCCAGCTTCGGACAGGGCCAAGAGACCCAGTACTTC. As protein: CASFGQGQETQYF.

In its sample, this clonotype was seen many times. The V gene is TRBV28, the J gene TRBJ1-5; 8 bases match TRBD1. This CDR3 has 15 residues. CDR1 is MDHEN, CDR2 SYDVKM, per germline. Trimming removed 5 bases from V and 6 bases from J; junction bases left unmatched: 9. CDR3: CASSRGTGSFQPQHF. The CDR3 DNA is TGTGCCAGCAGTAGGGGGACAGGTAGTTTTCAGCCCCAGCATTTT.

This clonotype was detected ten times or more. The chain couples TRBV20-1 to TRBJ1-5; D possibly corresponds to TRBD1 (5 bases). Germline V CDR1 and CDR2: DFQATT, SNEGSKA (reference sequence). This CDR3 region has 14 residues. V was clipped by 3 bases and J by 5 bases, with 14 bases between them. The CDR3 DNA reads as TGCAGTGCTAGGAGGGGAATGCGCGATCAGCCCCAGCATTTT. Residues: CSARRGMRDQPQHF.

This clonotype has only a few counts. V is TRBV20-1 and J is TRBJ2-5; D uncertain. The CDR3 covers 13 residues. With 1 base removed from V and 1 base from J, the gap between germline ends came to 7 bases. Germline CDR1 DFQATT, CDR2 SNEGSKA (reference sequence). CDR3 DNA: TGCAGTGCTAGAGTCCCGGGCCAAGAGACCCAGTACTTC. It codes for CSARVPGQETQYF.

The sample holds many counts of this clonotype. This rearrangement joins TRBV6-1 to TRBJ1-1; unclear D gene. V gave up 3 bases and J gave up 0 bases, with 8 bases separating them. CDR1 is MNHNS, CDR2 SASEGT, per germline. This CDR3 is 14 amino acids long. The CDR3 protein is CASSESEMNTEAFF. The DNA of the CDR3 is TGTGCCAGCAGTGAGTCAGAGATGAACACTGAAGCTTTCTTT.

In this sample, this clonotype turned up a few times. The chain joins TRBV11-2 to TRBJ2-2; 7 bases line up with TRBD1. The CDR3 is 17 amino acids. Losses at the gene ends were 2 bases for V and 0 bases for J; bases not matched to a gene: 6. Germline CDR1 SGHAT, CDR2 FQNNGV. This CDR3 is CASSLPFDRANTGELFF. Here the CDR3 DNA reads TGTGCCAGCAGCTTACCTTTTGACAGGGCGAACACCGGGGAGCTGTTTTTT.

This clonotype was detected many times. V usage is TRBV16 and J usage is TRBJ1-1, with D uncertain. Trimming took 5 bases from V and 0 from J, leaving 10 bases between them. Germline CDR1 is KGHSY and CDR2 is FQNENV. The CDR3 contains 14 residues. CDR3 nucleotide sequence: TGTGCCAGCAGCGGGCCAGGCATGAACACTGAAGCTTTCTTT. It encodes CASSGPGMNTEAFF. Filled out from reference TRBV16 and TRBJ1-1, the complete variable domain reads GEEVAQTPKHLVRGEGQKAKLYCAPIKGHSYVFWYQQVLKNEFKFLISFQNENVFDETGMPKERFSAKCLPNSPCSLEIQATKLEDSAVYFCASSGPGMNTEAFFGQGTRLTVV.

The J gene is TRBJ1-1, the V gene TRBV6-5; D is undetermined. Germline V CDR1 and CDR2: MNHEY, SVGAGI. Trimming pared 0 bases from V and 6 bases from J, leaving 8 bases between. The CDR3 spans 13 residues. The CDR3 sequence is CASSYSTPSEAFF. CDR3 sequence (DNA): TGTGCCAGCAGTTACTCGACTCCTTCTGAAGCTTTCTTT.

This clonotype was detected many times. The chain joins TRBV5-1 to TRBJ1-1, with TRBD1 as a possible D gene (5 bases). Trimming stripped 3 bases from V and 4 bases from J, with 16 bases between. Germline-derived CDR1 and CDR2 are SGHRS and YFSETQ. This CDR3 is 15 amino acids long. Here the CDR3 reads CASSSGWDSGTEAFF. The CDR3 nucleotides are TGCGCCAGCAGCTCCGGTTGGGACTCCGGCACTGAAGCTTTCTTT. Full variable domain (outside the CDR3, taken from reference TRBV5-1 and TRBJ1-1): KAGVTQTPRYLIKTRGQQVTLSCSPISGHRSVSWYQQTPGQGLQFLFEYFSETQRNKGNFPGRFSGRQFSNSRSEMNVSTLELGDSALYLCASSSGWDSGTEAFFGQGTRLTVV.

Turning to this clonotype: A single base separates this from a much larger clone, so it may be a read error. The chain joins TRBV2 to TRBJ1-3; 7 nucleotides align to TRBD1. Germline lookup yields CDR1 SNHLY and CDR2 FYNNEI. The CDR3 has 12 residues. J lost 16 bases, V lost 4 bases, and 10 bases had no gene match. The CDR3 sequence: CASSGPGGTTYF. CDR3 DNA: TGTGCCAGCAGTGGACCAGGGGGGACTACGTATTTT.

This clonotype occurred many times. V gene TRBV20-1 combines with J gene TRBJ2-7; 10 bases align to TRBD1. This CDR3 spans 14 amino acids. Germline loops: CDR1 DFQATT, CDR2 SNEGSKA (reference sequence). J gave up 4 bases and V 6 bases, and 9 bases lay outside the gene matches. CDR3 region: CSADLGQGTYEQYF. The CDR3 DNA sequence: TGCAGTGCAGACTTGGGACAGGGGACTTACGAGCAGTACTTC.

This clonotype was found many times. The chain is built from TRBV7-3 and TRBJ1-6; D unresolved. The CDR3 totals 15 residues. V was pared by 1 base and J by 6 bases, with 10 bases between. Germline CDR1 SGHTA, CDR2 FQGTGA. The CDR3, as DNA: TGTGCCAGCAGCTTAAACTCCGGGGTTAATTCACCCCTCCACTTT. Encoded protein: CASSLNSGVNSPLHF. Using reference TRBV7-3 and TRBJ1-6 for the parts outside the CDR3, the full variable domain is GAGVSQTPSNKVTEKGKYVELRCDPISGHTALYWYRQSLGQGPEFLIYFQGTGAADDSGLPNDRFFAVRPEGSVSTLKIQRTERGDSAVYLCASSLNSGVNSPLHFGNGTRLTVT.

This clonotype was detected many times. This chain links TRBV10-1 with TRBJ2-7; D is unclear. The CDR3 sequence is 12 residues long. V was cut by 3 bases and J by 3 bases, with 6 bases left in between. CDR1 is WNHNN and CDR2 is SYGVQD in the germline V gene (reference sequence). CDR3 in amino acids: CASSDGNYEQYF. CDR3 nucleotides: TGCGCCAGCAGTGATGGTAACTACGAGCAGTACTTC.